Here is one T cell receptor beta chain with its context. The clone's antigen remains unknown. Base quality data are lacking; no much larger clone is found one base away. Whole blood was collected in K2EDTA tubes by collaborating institutions according to the institutions' own protocols. For TCRbeta analysis, collaborator samples were shipped as frozen whole blood, as isolated PBMCs, or as DNA extracted from either sample type. This sample was included in a study of blood T cell repertoires in COVID-19 (TCRdb year 2020). With respect to the entire study: Samples covering the acute and convalescent phases of COVID-19 were provided by collaborators in the United States, Italy and Spain. The prospective study material was composed of cDNA or gDNA derived from T cells, B-cell-depleted T cells, or PBMCs. The dataset comprised deeply sampled blood TCRbeta repertoires from subjects exposed to, actively infected with, or recovered from COVID-19. The repertoires were released in a freely available public database intended as a resource for research on the immune response to SARS-CoV-2. The samples were drawn from the first 160 participants of the ongoing ImmuneRACE study and from 1,254 subjects provided by 6 global collaborators. A de-identified subject ID, COVID-19 status, age in years and sex were almost always included in the sample metadata. Where available, HLA class I and class II types were obtained from metadata supplied by the sample provider rather than from assay-based typing. The paper's findings and limits, for the study overall: Clinical and demographic metadata were provided uncurated, with the amount varying by source and participant.

Unmatched junction bases come to 5, with V trimmed by 0 bases and J by 10 bases. CDR1 and CDR2 were assigned from the germline V gene as LGHNA and YNFKEQ. From the cysteine up to the phenylalanine, the CDR3 has a length of 14 residues. The only DNA kept is the CDR3, 42 bases in frame from the first base. The immunoSEQ Assay, a bias-controlled multiplex PCR, was used to amplify TCRbeta CDR3 regions from genomic DNA. Concerning the study's data processing: The number of nucleated cells in each sample was estimated by amplification of reference gene primers within the assay. To quantify the absolute abundance of each unique TCRbeta CDR3 rearrangement, sequence reads were collapsed and filtered. For each sample, productive Simpson clonality was calculated as the square root of Simpson's diversity index over productive rearrangements. TCRdb mirrors the immuneACCESS table, restricted to in-frame sequences. Some clones are absent from its copies; in checked studies, under half trace to an unresolved V gene, and the reason for the others is unknown. The V and J calls and the clone size are those of that table, but D and trimming were determined from the DNA. The sample yields roughly 80,000 clones; approximately 89% were counted once. Roughly 5.9% of the sample belongs to the ten largest clones.

The receptor was isolated from a man over 45 with active COVID-19. The receptor chain draws on TRBV4-2 and TRBJ2-3; 9 central bases correspond to TRBD2. Sequenced sample: peripheral blood. The CDR3 in this case is CASSQEHRLAAQYF. The DNA sequence is as follows: TGTGCCAGCAGCCAAGAACATAGACTAGCGGCGCAGTATTTT.